Shown below are 14 T cell receptor beta chains from a single sample sequenced in a study of blood T cell repertoires in COVID-19. Data came from immunoSEQ multiplex PCR; TCRdb stores just in-frame clones and leaves some out. The sample lists about 260,000 clones, approximately 92% occurring once. Source material: PBMCs or T cells enriched from blood (not recorded which). These receptor sequences come from a woman aged 18-29 years who had recovered from COVID-19.

This chain uses TRBV5-1 with TRBJ1-1; 12 bases align to TRBD1. The CDR3 totals 11 residues. J was trimmed by 11 bases and V by 7 bases; bases with no gene match: 3. The germline gives CDR1 SGHRS, CDR2 YFSETQ. CDR3 protein: CASGTGGSAFF. The CDR3 nucleotides read TGCGCCAGCGGGACAGGGGGCTCGGCTTTCTTT. Drawing the rest from reference TRBV5-1 and TRBJ1-1, the complete variable domain is KAGVTQTPRYLIKTRGQQVTLSCSPISGHRSVSWYQQTPGQGLQFLFEYFSETQRNKGNFPGRFSGRQFSNSRSEMNVSTLELGDSALYLCASGTGGSAFFGQGTRLTVV.

This clone showed up just once. The genes are TRBV4-2 and TRBJ1-2; TRBD1 matches 7 bases. This CDR3 has 14 residues. CDR1 LGHNA and CDR2 YNFKEQ come from the germline V gene. After removal of 0 bases from V and 3 bases from J, the junction contained 1 base not matched to a gene. CDR3 bases: TGTGCCAGCAGCCAAGACAGGGGGGACTATGGCTACACCTTC. Translating gives CASSQDRGDYGYTF.

In its sample, this clone was seen a few times. The V gene is TRBV5-1, the J gene TRBJ1-2; tentative D call: TRBD1 (6 bases). Germline loops: CDR1 SGHRS, CDR2 YFSETQ. The CDR3 has 15 amino acids. With 4 bases removed from V and 2 bases from J, the gap between germline ends came to 15 bases. The chain's CDR3 is CASSVNPGTNYGYTF. CDR3 sequence (DNA): TGCGCCAGCAGCGTAAACCCCGGGACAAACTATGGCTACACCTTC.

The chain combines TRBV5-1 with TRBJ2-7; D is possibly TRBD1 (5 bases). The germline CDR1 and CDR2 sequences are SGHRS and YFSETQ. The CDR3 has 12 amino acids. V lost 3 bases and J 3 bases, leaving 7 bases between the germline ends. The CDR3 nucleotides read TGCGCCAGCAGCTCAGGGTTCTACGAGCAGTACTTC. This codes for CASSSGFYEQYF.

This chain joins TRBV28 and TRBJ1-5; 8 nucleotides agree with TRBD1. CDR3 size: 21 residues. The germline V gene has CDR1 MDHEN and CDR2 SYDVKM. Trimming cost V 5 bases and J 0 bases; bases outside gene matches: 21. The CDR3 here is CASSQNRGFSGTGFSNQPQHF. CDR3 sequence (DNA): TGTGCCAGCAGTCAAAATCGGGGTTTCTCCGGGACAGGCTTTAGCAATCAGCCCCAGCATTTT.

V usage is TRBV18 and J usage is TRBJ2-3, with D possibly TRBD2 on 5 matching bases. Per the germline V gene, CDR1 is KGHSH and CDR2 is LQKENI. The CDR3 spans 13 residues. V was shortened by 3 bases and J by 6 bases, with 10 bases between the two germline ends. CDR3: CASSPPPGDTQYF. CDR3 in DNA: TGTGCCAGCTCACCGCCCCCGGGGGATACGCAGTATTTT.

The table lists this clone with a few counts. The chain couples TRBV5-1 to TRBJ1-1; 12 bases are shared with TRBD1. From germline, CDR1 is SGHRS and CDR2 YFSETQ. Trimming at V came to 0 bases and at J to 3 bases, leaving 3 bases not matched to a gene. The CDR3 totals 16 residues. CDR3: CASSLGRDRGHTEAFF. DNA for the CDR3: TGCGCCAGCAGCTTGGGCCGGGACAGGGGGCACACTGAAGCTTTCTTT.

This rearrangement joins TRBV21-1 to TRBJ2-7; the table calls TRBD2, which could not be checked here. TRBV21-1 is termed a pseudogene. The CDR3 spans 22 residues. CDR3 protein: CASRPAGGPWFRRGWVSYEQYF. DNA of the CDR3: TGTGCCAGCAGACCAGCGGGGGGGCCGTGGTTTAGGAGAGGGTGGGTCTCCTACGAGCAGTACTTC.

This clone was picked up one time. This chain links TRBV30 with TRBJ1-3, with D possibly being TRBD1 (6 bases). The germline V gene encodes CDR1 GTSNPN and CDR2 SVGIG (reference sequence). The CDR3 is 14 amino acids. Trimming left V 0 bases short and J 1 base short, with 7 bases between. CDR3 DNA sequence: TGTGCCTGGAGTGTACAGGGATCTGGAAACACCATATATTTT. It yields the protein CAWSVQGSGNTIYF.

The CDR3 here is CASSEFTGSFGFF. The CDR3 nucleotides read TGTGCCAGCAGTGAATTTACAGGAAGTTTCGGGTTCTTC. The chain carries TRBV2 and TRBJ2-1, with a tentative D call TRBD1 (5 bases). The CDR3 extends over 13 amino acids. The germline CDR1 and CDR2 sequences are SNHLY and FYNNEI. The V gene lost 2 bases and the J gene lost 15 bases, with 17 bases spanning the gap.

The rearrangement links TRBV2 to TRBJ1-2; a possible D gene is TRBD1 (5 bases). V was clipped by 4 bases and J by 6 bases, with 12 bases between them. CDR3 length: 13 residues. The germline gives CDR1 SNHLY, CDR2 FYNNEI. The CDR3 region is CASSVEGPHGYTF. CDR3 bases: TGTGCCAGCAGTGTGGAGGGGCCCCATGGCTACACCTTC.

CDR3 residues: CASSWDSLTYGYTF. CDR3 in DNA: TGCGCCAGCAGCTGGGACAGCCTCACCTATGGCTACACCTTC. V gene TRBV5-1 combines with J gene TRBJ1-2, with 7 bases matching TRBD1. Germline assignment: CDR1 SGHRS and CDR2 YFSETQ. Trimming at V came to 3 bases and at J to 4 bases, leaving 6 bases not matched to a gene. The CDR3 has 14 residues.

The chain carries TRBV9 and TRBJ1-6; weak D call: TRBD1 (6 bases). Trimming took off 4 bases at V and 7 bases at J, with 9 bases between the two ends. Germline V gene data show CDR1 as SGDLS and CDR2 as YYNGEE. The CDR3 loop spans 13 amino acids. The CDR3 spells CASSSDRNSPLHF. CDR3 nucleotides: TGTGCCAGCAGCTCTGACAGGAATTCACCCCTCCACTTT.

This clone was seen ten or more times. The CDR3: CASSPGGRETQYF. CDR3 sequence (DNA): TGTGCCAGCAGCCCAGGGGGGAGGGAGACCCAGTACTTC. The chain combines TRBV9 with TRBJ2-5; perhaps TRBD1 as D (7 bases). Trimming removed 4 bases at V and 5 bases at J, with 12 bases between. Germline V gene data show CDR1 as SGDLS and CDR2 as YYNGEE. The CDR3 consists of 13 residues.